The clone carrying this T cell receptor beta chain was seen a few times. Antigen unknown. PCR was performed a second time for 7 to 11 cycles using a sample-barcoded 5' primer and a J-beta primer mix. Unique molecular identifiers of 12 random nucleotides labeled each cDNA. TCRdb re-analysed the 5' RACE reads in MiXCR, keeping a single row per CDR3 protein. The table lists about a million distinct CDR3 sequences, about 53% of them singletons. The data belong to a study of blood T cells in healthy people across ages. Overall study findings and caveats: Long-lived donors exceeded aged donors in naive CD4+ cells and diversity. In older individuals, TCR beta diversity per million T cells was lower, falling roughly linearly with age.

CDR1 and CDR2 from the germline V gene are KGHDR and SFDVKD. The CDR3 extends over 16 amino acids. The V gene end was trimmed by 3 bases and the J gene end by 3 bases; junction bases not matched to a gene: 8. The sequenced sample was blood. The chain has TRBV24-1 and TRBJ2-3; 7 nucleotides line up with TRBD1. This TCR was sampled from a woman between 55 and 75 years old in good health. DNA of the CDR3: TGTGCCACCAGTGATGTGAGACAGGGCGGAACAGATACGCAGTATTTT. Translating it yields CATSDVRQGGTDTQYF.